Following are 7 T cell receptor beta chains from one sample sequenced in a study of tumor-infiltrating lymphocytes in primary liver carcinoma. Taking roughly 20-32 mg of unsorted bulk tissue, the authors co-extracted RNA and DNA. Total RNA amounting to 500 ng was the source from which TCR beta cDNA was made with a constant-region primer. A slightly modified ARM-PCR protocol with three nested multiplex PCR rounds produced these TCR beta libraries. For roughly 10 cycles apiece, the opening two PCR rounds ran with TRBV1-TRBV30 forward primers and a C-beta reverse primer. TCRdb used MiXCR to reprocess the multiplex PCR reads, holding one entry per CDR3 protein. This table holds about 200,000 distinct CDR3 sequences, roughly 80% found once. Sequenced: tumor tissue from primary liver carcinoma. The receptors originated from a man aged 40-49 years with primary liver carcinoma and hepatitis B virus infection.

The V call is TRBV12-3 or TRBV12-4, the J call TRBJ1-1; perhaps TRBD1 as D (6 bases). This CDR3 spans 19 amino acids. Trimming left V 6 bases short and J 8 bases short, with 34 bases between. In nucleotides, the CDR3 is TGTGCCAGCAGCCCTTACGACAGGCTTCGTAGGAGTTGGTTGACAGAAGCTTTCTTT. Its protein product is CASSPYDRLRRSWLTEAFF.

This clonotype was seen at least ten times. The chain recombines TRBV7-9 with TRBJ1-6; D ambiguous. This CDR3 region has 14 residues. Trimming took off 2 bases at V and 9 bases at J, with 11 bases between the two ends. Germline values: CDR1 SEHNR, CDR2 FQNEAQ (reference sequence). The CDR3 is CASSLSTNGSPLHF. In DNA, the CDR3 is TGTGCCAGCAGCTTAAGTACTAACGGTTCACCCCTCCACTTT.

As regards this clonotype: One end of the junction is discordant with germline, which a read error may explain. The rearrangement uses TRBV5-1 and TRBJ2-1; 7 bases fit TRBD1. The CDR3 is 15 residues long. CDR1 and CDR2 (germline): SGHRS, YFSETQ. The CDR3: CACSLGTESYNKQFF. The DNA of the CDR3 is TGCGCCTGCAGCTTGGGGACAGAGTCCTACAATAAGCAGTTCTTC.

This clonotype showed up just once. Sequence at one end of the junction differs from germline and may be a read error. The chain uses TRBV28 and TRBJ2-7; 7 bases are a match to TRBD2. This CDR3 region has 14 residues. Germline V gene sequence: CDR1 MDHEN, CDR2 SYDVKM. CDR3 in DNA: TGTGCCAGCAGTCTCCGATCCGGGAGGAGCGAGCTGTACTTC. Protein sequence: CASSLRSGRSELYF.

This clonotype occurred once. The CDR3 nucleotides are TGCGCCAGCGTGATTGCGCGCACAGATACGCAGTATTTT. It is translated as CASVIARTDTQYF. The rearrangement uses TRBV10-2 and TRBJ2-3; no reliable D call. Germline V gives CDR1 WSHSY, CDR2 SAAADI. V lost 8 bases to trimming and J lost 1 base, with 10 bases between them. The CDR3 has 13 amino acids.

This clonotype appeared many times. The rearrangement uses TRBV6-1 and TRBJ2-2; no reliable D call. Trimming pared 2 bases from V and 4 bases from J, leaving 11 bases between. The CDR3 spans 15 residues. Looked up from germline, CDR1 is MNHNS and CDR2 is SASEGT. The CDR3 spells CASSESVDTTGELFF. As DNA, the CDR3 is TGTGCCAGCAGTGAAAGCGTGGATACCACCGGGGAGCTGTTTTTT.

Concerning this clonotype itself: The CDR3 does not close with the conserved phenylalanine or tryptophan, likely indicating a read error. It is unclear where the CDR3 begins or ends on the DNA, so no DNA is shown, and the CDR3 is as TCRdb lists it. The chain recombines TRBV6-1 with TRBJ2-3. The CDR3 length is 13 residues, termini included. Germline loops: CDR1 MNHNS, CDR2 SASEGT. The CDR3 reads CAIRSGYTDTRYL.